The 23 T cell receptor beta chains in this list originate from one sample, sequenced in a study of T cell responses to AZD1222 COVID-19 vaccine. The assay was immunoSEQ multiplex PCR, and TCRdb's table has in-frame clones only and misses some. Here the sample spans 110,000 to 150,000 clones, 92% being singletons. Source: peripheral blood, taken on day 0 of AZD1222 vaccination. These receptors all come from an adult in good health.

The chain combines TRBV5-4 with TRBJ2-7; 9 bases line up with TRBD1. The V gene end was trimmed by 3 bases and the J gene end by 5 bases; junction bases not matched to a gene: 12. The germline gives CDR1 SGHNT, CDR2 YYREEE (reference sequence). This CDR3 spans 16 amino acids. In DNA, the CDR3 is TGTGCCAGCAGCTCTTCTCCGGGACAGGGTGGAAACGAGCAGTACTTC. Translating it yields CASSSSPGQGGNEQYF.

The rearrangement links TRBV7-2 to TRBJ2-7; D might be TRBD2 (6 bases). V lost 3 bases and J lost 5, with 20 bases in between. The CDR3 spans 16 residues. CDR1 SGHTA and CDR2 FQGNSA come from the germline V gene. CDR3 DNA: TGTGCCAGCAGCTTTCTCAGCGCAGGGCGCGGGGACGAGCAGTACTTC. As protein: CASSFLSAGRGDEQYF. Combining the CDR3 with reference TRBV7-2 and TRBJ2-7 gives the whole variable domain GAGVSQSPSNKVTEKGKDVELRCDPISGHTALYWYRQSLGQGLEFLIYFQGNSAPDKSGLPSDRFSAERTGGSVSTLTIQRTQQEDSAVYLCASSFLSAGRGDEQYFGPGTRLTVT.

The rearrangement uses TRBV5-1 and TRBJ2-3, with D perhaps TRBD2 (6 bases). The germline CDR1 and CDR2 sequences are SGHRS and YFSETQ. CDR3 size: 15 residues. V lost 4 bases, J lost 0 bases, and 12 bases lay in between. The CDR3 DNA is TGCGCCAGCAGCAGGGACGGGACTAGCACAGATACGCAGTATTTT. It specifies CASSRDGTSTDTQYF.

This chain joins TRBV28 and TRBJ2-7, with a tentative D call TRBD1 (5 bases). Germline CDR1 and CDR2: MDHEN and SYDVKM. V was pared by 8 bases and J by 3 bases, with 8 bases between. The CDR3 has 11 residues. The CDR3 loop reads CASQGVYEQYF. The CDR3 region has the DNA TGTGCCAGCCAGGGTGTCTACGAGCAGTACTTC.

The genes are TRBV6-5 and TRBJ1-1; D is perhaps TRBD1 (5 bases). This CDR3 comprises 14 residues. Trimming stripped 5 bases from V and 0 bases from J, with 10 bases between. Germline V CDR1 and CDR2: MNHEY, SVGAGI. The DNA of the CDR3 is TGTGCCAGCAGTACTGACAGCGTGAACACTGAAGCTTTCTTT. This encodes CASSTDSVNTEAFF.

This chain connects TRBV6-2 or TRBV6-3 to TRBJ2-1, with 13 bases fitting TRBD2. Germline CDR1 and CDR2: MNHEY and SVGEGT. This CDR3 is 19 amino acids long. J was trimmed by 3 bases and V by 5 bases; bases with no gene match: 13. CDR3: CASSRITSGRVTIYNEQFF. CDR3 in DNA: TGTGCCAGCAGTAGGATCACTAGCGGGAGGGTTACTATCTACAATGAGCAGTTCTTC.

The V call is TRBV25-1, the J call TRBJ1-4; D remains ambiguous. The V end lost 4 bases, the J end lost 8 bases, and 11 bases lay between the germline ends. Germline V lookup: CDR1 MGHDK, CDR2 SYGVNS. CDR3 length: 13 amino acids. CDR3 DNA: TGTGCCAGCAGTGGATCGGGGTCCGAAAAACTGTTTTTT. Its translation: CASSGSGSEKLFF.

The rearrangement joins TRBV27 to TRBJ2-7, with D unclear. CDR3 length: 13 residues. V lost 4 bases, J lost 2 bases, and 9 bases lay in between. In germline, CDR1 is MNHEY, CDR2 SMNVEV (reference sequence). CDR3 sequence: CASSSSRPYEQYF. In nucleotides, the CDR3 is TGTGCCAGCAGTTCTTCTCGACCCTACGAGCAGTACTTC.

V and J are TRBV9 and TRBJ1-6, with 9 bases identical to TRBD1. With V trimmed by 4 bases and J by 5 bases, 10 bases remained unmatched. This CDR3 comprises 17 residues. Per germline, CDR1 SGDLS and CDR2 YYNGEE. CDR3 loop: CASSLGTGKEDNSPLHF. Written as DNA, the CDR3 is TGTGCCAGCAGCCTCGGGACAGGGAAAGAAGATAATTCACCCCTCCACTTT. The variable domain in full, completed from reference TRBV9 and TRBJ1-6, reads DSGVTQTPKHLITATGQRVTLRCSPRSGDLSVYWYQQSLDQGLQFLIQYYNGEERAKGNILERFSAQQFPDLHSELNLSSLELGDSALYFCASSLGTGKEDNSPLHFGNGTRLTVT.

J is TRBJ2-7 and V is TRBV11-2, with 7 nucleotides matching TRBD2. CDR1 SGHAT and CDR2 FQNNGV come from the germline V gene. This CDR3 region has 16 residues. The trim removed 0 bases at V and 3 bases at J, leaving 8 bases unmatched. In nucleotides, the CDR3 is TGTGCCAGCAGCTTAGAGGCCGGGAGGACCCTCTACGAGCAGTACTTC. Residues: CASSLEAGRTLYEQYF.

J is TRBJ2-7 and V is TRBV10-2; no firm D call. The V gene's germline CDR1 is WSHSY and CDR2 SAAADI. There are 14 residues in the CDR3. V dropped 4 bases and J dropped 3 bases, with 13 bases sitting between them. The CDR3 region is CASSGLVRNYEQYF. CDR3 sequence (DNA): TGCGCCAGCAGTGGACTCGTGCGAAACTACGAGCAGTACTTC.

V gene TRBV18 combines with J gene TRBJ2-3; D remains unclear. Germline V gene lookup returns CDR1 KGHSH and CDR2 LQKENI. Trimming removed 4 bases at V and 2 bases at J, with 13 bases between. This CDR3 is 15 amino acids long. The CDR3 is CASSRPGPSTDTQYF. CDR3 sequence (DNA): TGTGCCAGCTCACGGCCCGGGCCCTCCACAGATACGCAGTATTTT.

V is TRBV5-6 and J is TRBJ1-1; tentative D call: TRBD1 (5 bases). With 0 bases removed from V and 11 bases from J, the gap between germline ends came to 8 bases. CDR3 length: 11 amino acids. Germline CDR1 SGHDT, CDR2 YYEEEE. This CDR3 is CASSLGAGAFF. In DNA form, the CDR3 reads TGTGCCAGCAGCTTGGGGGCAGGGGCTTTCTTT.

The chain is built from TRBV6-5 and TRBJ2-1; 9 bases match TRBD1. Germline V gene lookup returns CDR1 MNHEY and CDR2 SVGAGI. J was trimmed by 14 bases and V by 6 bases; bases with no gene match: 5. The CDR3 runs to 11 residues. The CDR3 bases are TGTGCCAGCAGCTCGCGGACAGGGGAGTTCTTC. This gives the protein CASSSRTGEFF.

The chain couples TRBV2 to TRBJ2-7, with D possibly TRBD1 on 5 matching bases. V dropped 6 bases and J dropped 0 bases, with 9 bases sitting between them. The CDR3 extends over 13 amino acids. Germline CDR1 SNHLY, CDR2 FYNNEI. In DNA, the CDR3 is TGTGCCAGCAGCCTAGACAGCTCCTACGAGCAGTACTTC. Its translation: CASSLDSSYEQYF. The full variable domain, its missing parts supplied by reference TRBV2 and TRBJ2-7, is EPEVTQTPSHQVTQMGQEVILRCVPISNHLYFYWYRQILGQKVEFLVSFYNNEISEKSEIFDDQFSVERPDGSNFTLKIRSTKLEDSAMYFCASSLDSSYEQYFGPGTRLTVT.

The chain employs TRBV2 and TRBJ2-7; D tentatively reads TRBD1 or TRBD2 (5 bases each). The length of the CDR3 is 14 residues. Germline loops: CDR1 SNHLY, CDR2 FYNNEI. Trimming shortened V by 7 bases and J by 0 bases, and 13 bases separated the two germline ends. CDR3 DNA sequence: TGTGCCAGCACGTGGGACGGAACCTCCTACGAGCAGTACTTC. Its protein is CASTWDGTSYEQYF.

This chain uses TRBV19 with TRBJ1-6, with D possibly matching TRBD1 (6 bases). The CDR3 sequence is 14 residues long. V was shortened by 7 bases and J by 7 bases, with 14 bases between the two germline ends. Germline V gene data show CDR1 as LNHDA and CDR2 as SQIVND (reference sequence). In nucleotides, the CDR3 is TGTGCCAGTACCTCGACAGGACCCAATTCACCCCTCCACTTT. This codes for CASTSTGPNSPLHF. Filled out from reference TRBV19 and TRBJ1-6, the complete variable domain reads DGGITQSPKYLFRKEGQNVTLSCEQNLNHDAMYWYRQDPGQGLRLIYYSQIVNDFQKGDIAEGYSVSREKKESFPLTVTSAQKNPTAFYLCASTSTGPNSPLHFGNGTRLTVT.

The chain joins TRBV29-1 to TRBJ2-7; the D is unclear. This CDR3 region has 11 residues. Germline CDR1 and CDR2: SQVTM and ANQGSEA. The V end was cut by 2 bases, the J end by 3 bases, with 5 bases between. CDR3 bases: TGCAGCGTTGAAATCGGCTACGAGCAGTACTTC. It specifies CSVEIGYEQYF.

The chain couples TRBV19 to TRBJ1-5, with D tentatively TRBD1 (6 bases). The germline CDR1 and CDR2 sequences are LNHDA and SQIVND (reference sequence). Trimming pared 3 bases from V and 1 base from J, leaving 16 bases between. This CDR3 is 17 amino acids long. The DNA of the CDR3 is TGTGCCAGTAGTATGGGGGGGGGCGCGGGAAGCAATCAGCCCCAGCATTTT. It specifies CASSMGGGAGSNQPQHF. Looking up the rest from reference TRBV19 and TRBJ1-5 gives the full variable domain: DGGITQSPKYLFRKEGQNVTLSCEQNLNHDAMYWYRQDPGQGLRLIYYSQIVNDFQKGDIAEGYSVSREKKESFPLTVTSAQKNPTAFYLCASSMGGGAGSNQPQHFGDGTRLSIL.

V and J are TRBV5-1 and TRBJ1-1, with a possible D match to TRBD1 (5 bases). The V end lost 0 bases, the J end lost 0 bases, and 9 bases lay between the germline ends. The CDR3 totals 15 residues. Germline loops: CDR1 SGHRS, CDR2 YFSETQ. The CDR3 here is CASSLEGLMNTEAFF. CDR3 in DNA: TGCGCCAGCAGCTTGGAGGGGCTCATGAACACTGAAGCTTTCTTT. Supplemented by reference TRBV5-1 and TRBJ1-1, the full variable domain reads KAGVTQTPRYLIKTRGQQVTLSCSPISGHRSVSWYQQTPGQGLQFLFEYFSETQRNKGNFPGRFSGRQFSNSRSEMNVSTLELGDSALYLCASSLEGLMNTEAFFGQGTRLTVV.

This chain uses TRBV3-1 (or the pseudogene TRBV3-2) with TRBJ2-1, with unresolved D. This CDR3 contains 15 residues. The germline V and J ends were trimmed by 2 bases and 0 bases, with 8 bases remaining between them. Per the germline V gene, CDR1 is LGHDT and CDR2 is YNNKEL (reference sequence). The CDR3 loop is CASSQKPVSYNEQFF. The CDR3 DNA is TGTGCCAGCAGCCAAAAGCCGGTCTCCTACAATGAGCAGTTCTTC.

This clone occurred once. The V gene is TRBV6-1, the J gene TRBJ2-7, with D tentatively TRBD2 (5 bases). V lost 0 bases, J lost 10 bases, and 13 bases lay in between. This CDR3 has 13 amino acids. The V gene's germline CDR1 is MNHNS and CDR2 SASEGT. CDR3 amino acids: CASSEALGRAQYF. CDR3 nucleotides: TGTGCCAGCAGTGAAGCGCTTGGGCGGGCCCAGTACTTC.

This chain joins TRBV29-1 and TRBJ2-7, with D possibly matching TRBD1 (5 bases). The CDR3 is 17 residues long. Germline lookup yields CDR1 SQVTM and CDR2 ANQGSEA. Deletions cut 6 bases from V and 2 bases from J, with 26 bases between. The CDR3 nucleotides are TGCAGCGTCGCTTCCGAAGGACCGAAGGGGTCGACCTACGAGCAGTACTTC. Residues: CSVASEGPKGSTYEQYF.